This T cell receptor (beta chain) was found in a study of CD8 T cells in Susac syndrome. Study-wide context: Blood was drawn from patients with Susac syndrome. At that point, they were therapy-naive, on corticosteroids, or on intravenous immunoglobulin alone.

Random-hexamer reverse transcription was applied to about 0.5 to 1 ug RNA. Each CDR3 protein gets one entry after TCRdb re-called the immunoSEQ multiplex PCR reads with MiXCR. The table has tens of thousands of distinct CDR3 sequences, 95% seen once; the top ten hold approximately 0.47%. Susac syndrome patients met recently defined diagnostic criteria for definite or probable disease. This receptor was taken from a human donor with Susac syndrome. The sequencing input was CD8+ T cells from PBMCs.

The CDR3 DNA reads TGCGCCAGCAGCCAAGTCCTGGAGCGGGAGCAGTTCTTC. Amino acid sequence: CASSQVLEREQFF. This rearrangement joins TRBV4-3 to TRBJ2-1; TRBD2 is a possible D gene (5 bases). Trimming took 1 base from V and 10 from J, leaving 11 bases between them. CDR1 LGHNA and CDR2 YSLEER come from the germline V gene. This CDR3 comprises 13 residues.